The 28 T cell receptor beta chains below come from one sample, sequenced in a study of tumor-infiltrating lymphocytes in localized non-small cell lung cancer. Only in-frame clones appear in the TCRdb table, and some are missing; sequencing was by immunoSEQ multiplex PCR. The repertoire includes some 22,000 clones, about two thirds of them detected once, and under 15% sits in the top ten. Specimen: lung tumor tissue. The receptors were gathered from a human donor with non-small cell lung cancer.

V is TRBV19 and J is TRBJ1-1, with D perhaps TRBD1 (5 bases). This CDR3 region has 17 residues. The germline V gene has CDR1 LNHDA and CDR2 SQIVND (reference sequence). V lost 3 bases and J 2 bases, leaving 19 bases between the germline ends. The CDR3 spells CASSIGRGGDPNTEAFF. The CDR3 DNA reads as TGTGCCAGTAGTATTGGGAGAGGAGGGGACCCTAACACTGAAGCTTTCTTT.

The rearrangement joins TRBV6-5 to TRBJ2-7; 11 positions agree with TRBD2. The V gene's germline CDR1 is MNHEY and CDR2 SVGAGI. V gave up 5 bases and J gave up 4 bases; unmatched junction bases: 4. The length of the CDR3 is 14 residues. CDR3 sequence: CASSPGLAGYEQYF. CDR3 nucleotide sequence: TGTGCCAGCAGTCCAGGACTAGCGGGTTACGAGCAGTACTTC.

DNA of the CDR3: TGTGCCAGCAGCCGGGACAGTCAAGAGACCCAGTACTTC. It codes for CASSRDSQETQYF. The V and J genes are TRBV11-2 and TRBJ2-5, with 7 bases fitting TRBD1. Germline V gives CDR1 SGHAT, CDR2 FQNNGV. The V and J ends lost 5 bases and 2 bases, in that order; junction bases with no gene match: 2. The CDR3 runs 13 residues. Together with reference TRBV11-2 and TRBJ2-5, the CDR3 gives the full variable domain: EAGVAQSPRYKIIEKRQSVAFWCNPISGHATLYWYQQILGQGPKLLIQFQNNGVVDDSQLPKDRFSAERLKGVDSTLKIQPAKLEDSAVYLCASSRDSQETQYFGPGTRLLVL.

This sequence joins TRBV27 and TRBJ2-2, with 8 bases fitting TRBD2. This CDR3 is 13 amino acids long. Trimming took 8 bases from V and 6 from J; bases not matched to a gene: 5. Germline V gene sequence: CDR1 MNHEY, CDR2 SMNVEV (reference sequence). The CDR3 nucleotides are TGTGCCAGCGGGGCTAGCGGGTCCGGGGAGCTGTTTTTT. Its protein product is CASGASGSGELFF.

This clone was counted a single time. J is TRBJ2-7 and V is TRBV4-1; TRBD1 matches at 9 bases. The CDR3 extends over 15 amino acids. Germline CDR1 reads MGHRA; CDR2 reads YSYEKL. After removal of 5 bases from V and 2 bases from J, the junction contained 7 bases not matched to a gene. CDR3: CASSAVGTGTYEQYF. CDR3 nucleotide sequence: TGCGCCAGCAGCGCCGTAGGGACAGGGACCTACGAGCAGTACTTC.

This clone was counted a few times. The chain joins TRBV2 to TRBJ2-2, with D possibly matching TRBD2 (5 bases). With 6 bases removed from V and 3 bases from J, the gap between germline ends came to 11 bases. This CDR3 is 14 amino acids long. Germline values: CDR1 SNHLY, CDR2 FYNNEI. CDR3 sequence (DNA): TGTGCCAGCAGGGTAGGGCGGGACACCGGGGAGCTGTTTTTT. It codes for CASRVGRDTGELFF. Looking up the rest from reference TRBV2 and TRBJ2-2 gives the full variable domain: EPEVTQTPSHQVTQMGQEVILRCVPISNHLYFYWYRQILGQKVEFLVSFYNNEISEKSEIFDDQFSVERPDGSNFTLKIRSTKLEDSAMYFCASRVGRDTGELFFGEGSRLTVL.

The chain carries TRBV15 and TRBJ2-2; weak D call: TRBD1 (6 bases). The length of the CDR3 is 15 residues. V lost 0 bases and J 6 bases, leaving 11 bases between the germline ends. Germline CDR1 and CDR2: LNHNV and YYDKDF (reference sequence). The chain's CDR3 is CATSREGTGSGELFF. CDR3 DNA sequence: TGTGCCACCAGCAGAGAGGGTACAGGGTCCGGGGAGCTGTTTTTT.

Of note for this clone: The sample carries other DNA sequences with the same CDR3. The DNA of the CDR3 is TGTGCCAGCAGTCGGCACCTTAGCAATCAGCCCCAGCATTTT. Its protein product is CASSRHLSNQPQHF. V gene TRBV6-5 combines with J gene TRBJ1-5, with D uncertain. The CDR3 extends over 14 amino acids. Germline CDR1 MNHEY, CDR2 SVGAGI. Trimming removed 5 bases at V and 0 bases at J, with 8 bases between.

The rearrangement links TRBV4-1 to TRBJ2-7; 8 bases line up with TRBD2. With 7 bases clipped from V and 2 bases from J, the junction kept 7 bases outside the gene matches. CDR3 length: 14 amino acids. Germline V CDR1 and CDR2: MGHRA, YSYEKL. CDR3 sequence: CASTPDSGTYEQYF. DNA of the CDR3: TGCGCCAGCACACCGGATAGCGGGACCTACGAGCAGTACTTC.

The chain couples TRBV27 to TRBJ1-4; no clear D. The CDR3 runs to 12 residues. V lost 4 bases, J lost 8 bases, and 8 bases lay in between. Germline CDR1 is MNHEY and CDR2 is SMNVEV (reference sequence). This chain's CDR3 is CASSSWGEKLFF. DNA of the CDR3: TGTGCCAGCAGTTCCTGGGGAGAAAAACTGTTTTTT.

This chain links TRBV6-4 with TRBJ2-3; maybe TRBD2 (6 bases). Germline CDR1 and CDR2: MRHNA and SNTAGT. This CDR3 contains 15 residues. V was pared by 0 bases and J by 2 bases, with 9 bases between. The CDR3 spells CASSDSGGATDTQYF. CDR3 DNA: TGTGCCAGCAGTGACTCCGGCGGGGCCACAGATACGCAGTATTTT.

In this sample, this clone is medium-sized. The DNA for the CDR3 is TGTGCCAGCAGCCCTGGACAGGGAAACTACGAGCAGTACTTC. As protein: CASSPGQGNYEQYF. This chain links TRBV9 with TRBJ2-7; TRBD1 aligns across 8 bases. The V and J ends lost 4 bases and 3 bases, in that order; junction bases with no gene match: 6. This CDR3 is built from 14 residues. The germline gives CDR1 SGDLS, CDR2 YYNGEE.

This chain joins TRBV5-5 and TRBJ1-4, with 9 bases matching TRBD1. Trimming took 2 bases from V and 7 from J; bases not matched to a gene: 6. The CDR3 is 15 amino acids. Looked up from germline, CDR1 is SGHKS and CDR2 is YYEKEE (reference sequence). The CDR3 protein is CASSFSQGAGEKLFF. The CDR3, as DNA: TGTGCCAGCAGCTTTTCACAGGGGGCGGGTGAAAAACTGTTTTTT.

This clone turned up a few times. This chain joins TRBV9 and TRBJ1-5; 7 bases agree with TRBD1. There are 14 residues in the CDR3. V was clipped by 3 bases and J by 1 base; unmatched bases: 1. In germline, CDR1 is SGDLS, CDR2 YYNGEE. The CDR3 loop is CASSATGSNQPQHF. As DNA, the CDR3 is TGTGCCAGCAGCGCGACAGGGAGCAATCAGCCCCAGCATTTT.

V gene TRBV7-8 combines with J gene TRBJ1-2, with D possibly TRBD1 on 5 matching bases. V lost 1 base and J lost 11, with 17 bases in between. The CDR3 is 14 residues long. Germline V gene data show CDR1 as SGHVS and CDR2 as FQNEAQ. CDR3 region: CASSLVQGPFPYTF. In DNA form, the CDR3 reads TGTGCCAGCAGCTTAGTGCAGGGACCGTTCCCATACACCTTC.

The rearrangement uses TRBV9 and TRBJ2-3, with D possibly matching TRBD2 (5 bases). The germline CDR1 and CDR2 sequences are SGDLS and YYNGEE. V dropped 0 bases and J dropped 3 bases, with 14 bases sitting between them. CDR3 length equals 16 residues. The CDR3 DNA reads TGTGCCAGCAGCGTAGAGGTGGGAGTCCTGACAGATACGCAGTATTTT. Translated: CASSVEVGVLTDTQYF.

The chain is built from TRBV18 and TRBJ1-1, with TRBD1 matching 8 bases. Germline V CDR1 and CDR2: KGHSH, LQKENI. The ends lost 4 bases at V and 8 bases at J; junction bases unmatched: 12. The CDR3 extends over 15 amino acids. The CDR3 DNA reads TGTGCCAGCTCACAATCAGGGGGCCGCCGCCCCGAAGCTTTCTTT. Protein: CASSQSGGRRPEAFF. Using reference TRBV18 and TRBJ1-1 for the parts outside the CDR3, the full variable domain is NAGVMQNPRHLVRRRGQEARLRCSPMKGHSHVYWYRQLPEEGLKFMVYLQKENIIDESGMPKERFSAEFPKEGPSILRIQQVVRGDSAAYFCASSQSGGRRPEAFFGQGTRLTVV.

The V call is TRBV7-8, the J call TRBJ1-2, with 9 bases aligning to TRBD1. The CDR3 consists of 17 residues. CDR1 is SGHVS and CDR2 is FQNEAQ in the germline V gene. The V segment lost 5 bases and the J segment 8 bases; nucleotides outside the gene matches: 18. Written as DNA, the CDR3 is TGTGCCAGCAGCCCCCATATGGGGAACAGGGGGCTTAAGGGCTACACCTTC. It codes for CASSPHMGNRGLKGYTF.

This chain joins TRBV5-1 and TRBJ2-5; D remains unclear. Per germline, CDR1 SGHRS and CDR2 YFSETQ. The V gene lost 1 base and the J gene lost 0 bases, with 10 bases spanning the gap. The CDR3 has 15 residues. The CDR3 coding sequence is TGCGCCAGCAGCTTGTACGCGGCTTACCAAGAGACCCAGTACTTC. Translating gives CASSLYAAYQETQYF.

CDR3 residues: CASSLSGGLGYTF. CDR3 in DNA: TGTGCCAGCAGTTTAAGTGGGGGACTGGGCTACACCTTC. This chain connects TRBV27 to TRBJ1-2; possible D gene TRBD1, 5 bases. CDR1 MNHEY and CDR2 SMNVEV come from the germline V gene (reference sequence). Between the trimmed V and J ends, which lost 2 bases and 8 bases, there was a span of 12 bases. This CDR3 spans 13 amino acids.

This rearrangement joins TRBV2 to TRBJ1-5, with 7 bases that match TRBD1. J was trimmed by 3 bases and V by 2 bases; bases with no gene match: 7. The CDR3 runs 16 residues. CDR1 is SNHLY and CDR2 is FYNNEI in the germline V gene. The CDR3 loop is CASSEYGTANNQPQHF. The CDR3 coding sequence is TGTGCCAGCAGTGAATACGGGACAGCGAACAATCAGCCCCAGCATTTT.

This clone was found a few times. V is TRBV5-1 and J is TRBJ2-1; possible D gene TRBD2, 6 bases. The CDR3 covers 15 residues. Germline V CDR1 and CDR2: SGHRS, YFSETQ. Trimming took off 3 bases at V and 7 bases at J, with 17 bases between the two ends. The CDR3 loop is CASSSRTTLGNEQFF. CDR3 nucleotide sequence: TGCGCCAGCAGCTCCCGGACTACGTTAGGGAATGAGCAGTTCTTC.

The rearrangement joins TRBV6-6 to TRBJ2-7; D gene uncertain. The CDR3 length is 13 residues. Between the trimmed V and J ends, which lost 6 bases and 5 bases, there was a span of 14 bases. Germline assignment: CDR1 MNHNY and CDR2 SVGAGI (reference sequence). The CDR3 here is CASSRGRPNEQYF. The CDR3 coding sequence is TGTGCCAGCAGCCGCGGCCGTCCCAACGAGCAGTACTTC.

This clone has just a few counts. Other DNA sequences from this sample encode an identical CDR3 as well. The rearrangement uses TRBV7-2 and TRBJ2-7; D gene unclear. The CDR3 consists of 13 residues. Trimming took 1 base from V and 2 from J, leaving 6 bases between them. CDR1 and CDR2 (germline): SGHTA, FQGNSA. The CDR3 sequence is CASSLDSAYEQYF. The CDR3 region has the DNA TGTGCCAGCAGCTTAGACTCAGCCTACGAGCAGTACTTC.

The V call is TRBV7-9, the J call TRBJ2-4; D is unresolved. Germline CDR1 SEHNR, CDR2 FQNEAQ (reference sequence). The V and J ends lost 5 bases and 0 bases respectively, with 17 bases between them. The CDR3 length is 17 residues. The CDR3 spells CASSPSVSALAKNIQYF. Written as DNA, the CDR3 is TGTGCCAGCAGCCCGTCCGTCAGCGCTTTAGCCAAAAACATTCAGTACTTC.

This clone has just a few counts. V gene TRBV10-1 combines with J gene TRBJ2-3; D gene uncertain. Per germline, CDR1 WNHNN and CDR2 SYGVQD (reference sequence). The ends were cut back, 8 bases at V and 6 bases at J, with 15 bases in the middle. The CDR3 loop spans 13 amino acids. This CDR3 reads CASSDPPVDTQYF. CDR3 in DNA: TGCGCCAGCTCCGACCCACCCGTGGATACGCAGTATTTT.

By its share, this clone is large. The chain links TRBV7-8 to TRBJ2-2; 9 positions match TRBD1. The CDR3 totals 15 residues. CDR1 and CDR2 (germline): SGHVS, FQNEAQ. Trimming took 4 bases from V and 4 from J; bases not matched to a gene: 4. CDR3 DNA sequence: TGTGCCAGCAGCTCGACAGGGGGAGGCACCGGGGAGCTGTTTTTT. Its translation: CASSSTGGGTGELFF.

This clone has just a few counts. The V call is TRBV7-9, the J call TRBJ1-3; the match to TRBD1 covers 9 bases. Germline CDR1 is SEHNR and CDR2 is FQNEAQ (reference sequence). The CDR3 loop spans 14 amino acids. V dropped 4 bases and J dropped 3; count of bases not matched to a gene: 1. CDR3 in amino acids: CASSSGQGGNTIYF. The DNA for the CDR3 is TGTGCCAGCAGCTCGGGACAGGGTGGAAACACCATATATTTT.